This T cell receptor delta chain was sequenced during a study of γδ T cells in repeated Plasmodium falciparum infection. This clone occurred many times. The antigen remains undetermined. The translation of this DNA and the TCRdb protein of a much larger clone differ at residue 5, probably owing to a read error; the protein shown here is translated from the DNA. Study results and limitations: Vgamma9/Vdelta2+ T cells showed a stable polyclonal repertoire with shared TCRgamma sequences.

TCRdb applied CATT to the multiplex PCR reads for clone calling. The sample includes some 51,000 delta-chain clones, roughly 2% seen only once; the top ten take roughly 25%. Bulk repertoires came from Vgamma9/Vdelta2+ or Vdelta2-negative gammadelta T cells flow-sorted from PBMC. The CDR3 has 24 amino acids. Germline CDR1 reads TSWWSYY; CDR2 reads QGS. The ends lost 4 bases at V and 1 base at J; junction bases unmatched: 27. The chain joins TRDV1 to TRDJ1; TRDD3 matches 13 bases. As TCRdb names no J gene, one was assigned here on the basis of a DNA match to germline. The clonotype was recovered from a pool of human donors (malaria-infected and uninfected, not separated). The sample was gamma-delta T cells from blood. Here the CDR3 DNA reads TGTGCTCTTGGGGGAGCGGTAGGAACGGTCAAAACTCCGTACTGGGGGATACGCACCGATAAACTCATCTTT. Residues: CALGGAVGTVKTPYWGIRTDKLIF.